These 21 T cell receptor beta chains share one sample of origin, sequenced in a study of breast tumors, draining lymph nodes, adjacent tissues. The lymph nodes were axillary draining lymph nodes from breast cancer patients. TCRdb independently ran MiXCR on the multiplex PCR reads; one entry per CDR3 protein. Of some 130,000 distinct CDR3 sequences listed, approximately 20% were seen once; the top ten hold roughly 2.6%. Sequencing used axillary lymph node tissue. The receptors originated from a female donor with breast cancer. Some clones in this sample may be carry-over from other donors' samples.

This clonotype was recorded at least ten times. The J gene is TRBJ2-5, the V gene TRBV5-5; possible D gene TRBD2, 5 bases. CDR1 and CDR2 from the germline V gene are SGHKS and YYEKEE (reference sequence). The CDR3 extends over 13 amino acids. Trimming pared 5 bases from V and 5 bases from J, leaving 13 bases between. This CDR3 is CASSLSRGETQYF. The CDR3 DNA sequence: TGTGCCAGCAGTCTCTCGAGAGGGGAGACCCAGTACTTC.

V is TRBV14 and J is TRBJ2-2, with TRBD2 matching 8 bases. V shed 3 bases and J 5 bases; nucleotides not matched to a gene: 11. Germline V gives CDR1 SGHDN, CDR2 FVKESK. CDR3 size: 17 residues. The CDR3: CASSQRAGVLGTGELFF. The CDR3 DNA reads as TGTGCCAGCAGCCAGAGAGCGGGGGTGCTGGGTACCGGGGAGCTGTTTTTT.

This clonotype was counted at least ten times. The chain combines TRBV11-2 with TRBJ2-5, with 7 bases lining up with TRBD1. V lost 0 bases and J lost 3; bases outside the gene matches: 4. The CDR3 contains 15 residues. Germline V lookup: CDR1 SGHAT, CDR2 FQNNGV. CDR3 nucleotide sequence: TGTGCCAGCAGCTTAGAGCGACAGGGCAAAGAGACCCAGTACTTC. Translation gives CASSLERQGKETQYF. Based on the CDR3 plus reference TRBV11-2 and TRBJ2-5, the full variable domain is EAGVAQSPRYKIIEKRQSVAFWCNPISGHATLYWYQQILGQGPKLLIQFQNNGVVDDSQLPKDRFSAERLKGVDSTLKIQPAKLEDSAVYLCASSLERQGKETQYFGPGTRLLVL.

Ten or more counts support this clonotype. The gene calls are TRBV28 and TRBJ2-7; 10 nucleotides align to TRBD2. V lost 3 bases to trimming and J lost 2 bases; unmatched junction nucleotides: 4. Germline V gives CDR1 MDHEN, CDR2 SYDVKM. CDR3 length equals 15 residues. The CDR3 here is CASSFRAGGPYEQYF. The CDR3 DNA follows: TGTGCCAGCAGTTTCCGAGCGGGAGGGCCCTACGAGCAGTACTTC.

This clonotype was detected ten times or more. The CDR3 here is CASSISGTQETQYF. The DNA for the CDR3 is TGTGCCAGTAGTATTTCCGGGACGCAAGAGACCCAGTACTTC. V usage is TRBV19 and J usage is TRBJ2-5; D is possibly TRBD1 or TRBD2 (5 bases each). In germline, CDR1 is LNHDA, CDR2 SQIVND (reference sequence). V was cut by 3 bases and J by 2 bases, with 10 bases left in between. This CDR3 has 14 residues.

The sample holds many counts of this clonotype. The gene calls are TRBV4-1 and TRBJ2-5; D remains unclear. From germline, CDR1 is MGHRA and CDR2 YSYEKL. The ends were cut back, 5 bases at V and 0 bases at J, with 7 bases in the middle. The CDR3 contains 13 residues. CDR3 nucleotides: TGCGCCAGCAGCAAGACGTACCAAGAGACCCAGTACTTC. As protein: CASSKTYQETQYF.

The sample holds many counts of this clonotype. The J gene is TRBJ2-1, the V gene TRBV6-1; 10 bases line up with TRBD2. With 4 bases clipped from V and 8 bases from J, the junction kept 2 bases outside the gene matches. Germline CDR1 reads MNHNS; CDR2 reads SASEGT. CDR3 length equals 13 residues. The CDR3 DNA sequence: TGTGCCAGCAGTGGGGGGACTAGCGATGAGCAGTTCTTC. This codes for CASSGGTSDEQFF.

This clonotype has at least ten counts. The chain joins TRBV6-2 or TRBV6-3 to TRBJ2-7, with 8 bases matching TRBD2. The CDR3 length is 17 residues. V was clipped by 6 bases and J by 0 bases; unmatched bases: 13. Germline CDR1 MNHEY, CDR2 SVGEGT. Written as DNA, the CDR3 is TGTGCCAGCAGCCTCCCCCCGGGACTAGGGAGCTCCTACGAGCAGTACTTC. Its translation is CASSLPPGLGSSYEQYF.

Worth noting for this clonotype: This may be a read error: a much more frequent sequence differs by one nucleotide. Lacking the conserved final phenylalanine or tryptophan, this CDR3 likely reflects a read error. V is TRBV10-2 and J is TRBJ2-7; 7 bases match TRBD2. The CDR3 runs to 16 residues. From germline, CDR1 is WSHSY and CDR2 SAAADI. With 0 bases clipped from V and 2 bases from J, the junction kept 7 bases outside the gene matches. In DNA form, the CDR3 reads TGCGCCAGCAGTGAGTCAGGGGCTAGCGGACCCTACGAGCAGTACCTC. As protein: CASSESGASGPYEQYL.

This clonotype has at least ten counts. The V call is TRBV20-1, the J call TRBJ2-3, with a tentative D call TRBD1 (5 bases). From germline, CDR1 is DFQATT and CDR2 SNEGSKA (reference sequence). The CDR3 has 13 amino acids. V was pared by 5 bases and J by 6 bases, with 15 bases between. The CDR3, as DNA: TGCAGTGCTGCTGGTAAAGGGGCGGATACGCAGTATTTT. Its translation: CSAAGKGADTQYF.

This clonotype has at least ten counts. The chain uses TRBV5-4 and TRBJ2-3; D is perhaps TRBD1 (6 bases). The CDR3 runs to 15 residues. Trimming took 5 bases from V and 4 from J, leaving 17 bases between them. Germline values: CDR1 SGHNT, CDR2 YYREEE (reference sequence). Written as DNA, the CDR3 is TGTGCCAGCAGTTTGTGGGGGCACGGCGCAGATACGCAGTATTTT. Protein product: CASSLWGHGADTQYF.

This clonotype has ten or more counts. The chain joins TRBV5-4 to TRBJ2-7; 8 bases line up with TRBD1. Trimming removed 4 bases from V and 3 bases from J; junction bases left unmatched: 6. The CDR3 extends over 14 amino acids. Germline CDR1 and CDR2: SGHNT and YYREEE (reference sequence). The CDR3 here is CASSEGQAFYEQYF. The CDR3 DNA follows: TGTGCCAGCAGCGAGGGACAGGCGTTCTACGAGCAGTACTTC.

This clonotype occurred many times. The chain joins TRBV5-1 to TRBJ2-2; D might be TRBD1 or TRBD2, each matching 5 bases. Trimming stripped 1 base from V and 0 bases from J, with 10 bases between. The CDR3 is made up of 16 amino acids. CDR1 is SGHRS and CDR2 is YFSETQ in the germline V gene. The CDR3 nucleotides read TGCGCCAGCAGCTTGATGAGGGGCGCGAACACCGGGGAGCTGTTTTTT. It translates to CASSLMRGANTGELFF. Together with reference TRBV5-1 and TRBJ2-2, the CDR3 gives the full variable domain: KAGVTQTPRYLIKTRGQQVTLSCSPISGHRSVSWYQQTPGQGLQFLFEYFSETQRNKGNFPGRFSGRQFSNSRSEMNVSTLELGDSALYLCASSLMRGANTGELFFGEGSRLTVL.

This clonotype was counted ten times or more. V and J are TRBV19 and TRBJ1-2, with a weak D call TRBD1 (5 bases). CDR1 and CDR2 from the germline V gene are LNHDA and SQIVND (reference sequence). V lost 3 bases to trimming and J lost 1 base, with 15 bases between them. The CDR3 length is 16 residues. CDR3 sequence: CASSMEGRGVNYGYTF. The CDR3 DNA is TGTGCCAGTAGTATGGAAGGTAGAGGGGTTAACTATGGCTACACCTTC.

This clonotype has a count of ten or more. This rearrangement joins TRBV9 to TRBJ2-7, with 7 bases that match TRBD1. The ends lost 4 bases at V and 6 bases at J; junction bases unmatched: 16. Germline lookup yields CDR1 SGDLS and CDR2 YYNGEE. The CDR3 loop spans 16 amino acids. The CDR3 DNA reads as TGTGCCAGCAGCCTGACCTCTGACAGGGCCCCTTTCGAGCAGTACTTC. Its protein product is CASSLTSDRAPFEQYF.

This clonotype showed up many times. The chain employs TRBV11-2 and TRBJ2-2, with 13 bases matching TRBD2. Unmatched junction bases numbered 5, after V lost 5 bases and J lost 5 bases. The CDR3 loop spans 16 amino acids. Germline V CDR1 and CDR2: SGHAT, FQNNGV. The CDR3 reads CASSGTSGTRTGELFF. In nucleotides, the CDR3 is TGTGCCAGCAGCGGGACTAGCGGGACCCGTACCGGGGAGCTGTTTTTT.

This clonotype was recorded at least ten times. A much bigger clone sits one base away, suggesting this may be a read error. V gene TRBV5-1 combines with J gene TRBJ2-3; 7 positions agree with TRBD1. This CDR3 comprises 14 residues. Per germline, CDR1 SGHRS and CDR2 YFSETQ. The CDR3 region has the DNA TGCACCAGCAGCACCGGACAGGGCACAGATACGCAGTATTTT. It translates to CTSSTGQGTDTQYF.

This clonotype was counted ten times or more. CDR3 DNA sequence: TGTGCCAGCAGCCGTCCCCAACGGGACAATGAGCAGTTCTTC. Translation: CASSRPQRDNEQFF. The rearrangement joins TRBV5-5 to TRBJ2-1; no reliable D call. V lost 4 bases, J lost 5 bases, and 13 bases lay in between. This CDR3 comprises 14 residues. Germline CDR1 SGHKS, CDR2 YYEKEE (reference sequence).

This clonotype was found many times. V and J are TRBV9 and TRBJ2-7, with 8 bases identical to TRBD2. CDR1 is SGDLS, CDR2 YYNGEE, per germline. The ends lost 10 bases at V and 0 bases at J; junction bases unmatched: 6. The CDR3 totals 13 residues. The chain's CDR3 is CARLARSSYEQYF. The CDR3 region has the DNA TGTGCCCGACTAGCGAGGAGCTCCTACGAGCAGTACTTC.

At least ten counts were recorded for this clonotype. The rearrangement joins TRBV20-1 to TRBJ2-3; 16 nucleotides match TRBD2. Germline V CDR1 and CDR2: DFQATT, SNEGSKA (reference sequence). With V trimmed by 4 bases and J by 0 bases, 4 bases remained unmatched. This CDR3 contains 17 residues. CDR3: CSAIRGLAGGSTDTQYF. CDR3 coding DNA: TGCAGTGCTATCAGGGGACTAGCGGGAGGGAGCACAGATACGCAGTATTTT.

This chain connects TRBV6-5 to TRBJ2-2; the D gene is possibly TRBD1 (6 bases). Germline V CDR1 and CDR2: MNHEY, SVGAGI. The ends were cut back, 0 bases at V and 3 bases at J, with 14 bases in the middle. The CDR3 is 17 amino acids. The CDR3 region has the DNA TGTGCCAGCAGTTACTCCCCCTCAGGGGTGCACACCGGGGAGCTGTTTTTT. Residues: CASSYSPSGVHTGELFF.